A selection of T cell receptor beta chains follows, all from one sample in a study of T cell repertoires in cytomegalovirus infection. MiXCR, run by TCRdb on the reads, gives a single entry per CDR3 protein. Here the sample spans 290,000 or so distinct CDR3 sequences, roughly 24% being singletons. Sequencing was performed on PBMCs. The receptors come from a human donor in good health (CMV status not recorded). Some clones in this sample may be carry-over from other donors' samples. CDR3s include the opening cysteine and the closing phenylalanine or tryptophan. D genes are given only for firm matches. Clone size is given for some rows only: seen once, a few or many times, or a class if the clone is expanded.

abundance,d_gene,j_gene,v_gene,CDR3nt,CDR3aa
NA,TRBD1,TRBJ2-1,TRBV15,TGTGCCACCAGCAATGACAGGGTGGACTACAATGAGCAGTTCTTC,CATSNDRVDYNEQFF
NA,NA,TRBJ1-4,TRBV7-9,TGTGCCAGCAGCGAGACAGTGTCAACTAATGAAAAACTGTTTTTT,CASSETVSTNEKLFF
few,TRBD1,TRBJ2-7,TRBV11-2,TGTGCCAGCAGCTCGACAGGGAGCTCCTACGAGCAGTACTTC,CASSSTGSSYEQYF
few,TRBD2,TRBJ2-3,TRBV28,TGTGCCAGCAGGGAAGCGGGAAAGGGCGATACGCAGTATTTT,CASREAGKGDTQYF
few,NA,TRBJ2-7,TRBV15,TGTGCCACCAGCAGAGATCGTGGCTTATCGAGCGAGCAGTACTTC,CATSRDRGLSSEQYF
few,NA,TRBJ2-5,TRBV4-1,TGCGCCAGCAGCCAAGGGGGGTTGGGTACGCAAGAGACCCAGTACTTC,CASSQGGLGTQETQYF
many,NA,TRBJ1-4,TRBV7-2,TGTGCCAGCAGCTTGAACGTTGAAAAACTGTTTTTT,CASSLNVEKLFF
few,TRBD2,TRBJ2-1,TRBV7-2,TGTGCCAGCAGCTCACGCGGCCTAGCGGAGAAGGAGCAGTTCTTC,CASSSRGLAEKEQFF
many,TRBD1,TRBJ2-7,TRBV7-8,TGTGCCAGCAGCTCACCGGGACAGGGCAACGAGCAGTACTTC,CASSSPGQGNEQYF
few,NA,TRBJ1-1,TRBV29-1,TGCAGCGTTGACGTGGGCAGGATGAACACTGAAGCTTTCTTT,CSVDVGRMNTEAFF
NA,TRBD2,TRBJ2-2,TRBV2,TGTGCCAGCAGTTCGGACGTCCCGGGACTAGCCGGGGAGCTGTTTTTT,CASSSDVPGLAGELFF
NA,NA,TRBJ2-2,TRBV7-2,TGTGCCAGCAGCCCCTCAGTTTATCGTGGGACCGGGGAGCTGTTTTTT,CASSPSVYRGTGELFF
many,NA,TRBJ2-2,TRBV11-2,TGTGCCAGCAGCTTAGTATCAGTGTTGAACACCGGGGAGCTGTTTTTT,CASSLVSVLNTGELFF
NA,NA,TRBJ2-7,TRBV28,TGTGCCAGCAGTTTAGTTGACAGCATCTACGAGCAGTACTTC,CASSLVDSIYEQYF
NA,NA,TRBJ2-5,TRBV10-3,TGTGCCATCAGTACACGCGGGGCCCAAGAGACCCAGTACTTC,CAISTRGAQETQYF
few,TRBD1,TRBJ1-5,TRBV5-1,TGCGCCAGCAGCTTGAATGGGCAGGGGGCCAATCAGCCCCAGCATTTT,CASSLNGQGANQPQHF
NA,NA,TRBJ2-1,TRBV12-3/TRBV12-4,TGTGCCAGCAGTTTAGGAGGGGATCTTGAGCAGTTCTTC,CASSLGGDLEQFF
many,NA,TRBJ1-2,TRBV7-2,TGTGCCAGCAGCTTAAGGGGTAGTAGATATGGCTACACCTTC,CASSLRGSRYGYTF
NA,NA,TRBJ2-1,TRBV2,TGTGCCAGCAGTGAAGGACTGTACAATGAGCAGTTCTTC,CASSEGLYNEQFF
NA,TRBD1,TRBJ2-2,TRBV29-1,TGCAGCGCACCGGGACAGGGGCTCACCGGGGAGCTGTTTTTT,CSAPGQGLTGELFF
NA,NA,TRBJ2-6,TRBV28,TGTGCCAGCAGCCCCGGAACTAGCTCTGGGGCCAACGTCCTGACTTTC,CASSPGTSSGANVLTF
many,TRBD2,TRBJ2-1,TRBV12-3/TRBV12-4,TGTGCCAGCAGTCGGACTAGCGGAGCCCACAATGAGCAGTTCTTC,CASSRTSGAHNEQFF
NA,TRBD1,TRBJ2-1,TRBV28,TGTGCCAGCAGTCGTCTCCGGGACAGAGGATTCTTC,CASSRLRDRGFF
few,TRBD2,TRBJ2-1,TRBV5-6,TGTGCCAGCAGCAGAGGACTAGCGGGGGGTTTCGGCGAGCAGTTCTTC,CASSRGLAGGFGEQFF
NA,NA,TRBJ2-7,TRBV19,TGTGCCAGTAGTATAGTGGCCGGACGGCGATACGAGCAGTACTTC,CASSIVAGRRYEQYF
NA,TRBD1,TRBJ2-7,TRBV28,TGTGCCAGCAGTTCGATTTCCGACAGGGCGATCTACGAGCAGTACTTC,CASSSISDRAIYEQYF
NA,NA,TRBJ1-2,TRBV20-1,TGCAGTGCTAGACACAGGCCGGGTGGAAACTATGGCTACACCTTC,CSARHRPGGNYGYTF
NA,NA,TRBJ2-1,TRBV7-6,TGTGCCAGCAGCTCAACGTTAAGTGAGCAGTTCTTC,CASSSTLSEQFF
few,TRBD2,TRBJ2-1,TRBV12-3/TRBV12-4,TGTGCCAGCAGTTTACGGACAGGGGGCATAGGACTAGCGGGAGACAGGGAGCAGTTCTTC,CASSLRTGGIGLAGDREQFF
NA,TRBD1,TRBJ1-5,TRBV28,TGTGCCAGCAGTTTGACACAGGGGAGTGGCAATCAGCCCCAGCATTTT,CASSLTQGSGNQPQHF
NA,NA,TRBJ1-5,TRBV7-9,TGTGCCAGCAGCTTAGCCACTCAGCCCCAGCATTTT,CASSLATQPQHF
NA,NA,TRBJ2-7,TRBV9,TGTGCCAGCAGCGTAGCCAGAGTCAGCTCGACCTACGAGCAGTACTTC,CASSVARVSSTYEQYF
few,TRBD1,TRBJ2-7,TRBV7-9,TGTGCCAGCAGCTCGAGAAACAGGGGTAACTACGAGCAGTACTTC,CASSSRNRGNYEQYF
many,NA,TRBJ1-1,TRBV12-3/TRBV12-4,TGTGCCAGCAGTTTAAGAGGGACTGAAGCTTTCTTT,CASSLRGTEAFF
NA,TRBD1,TRBJ1-5,TRBV28,TGTGCCAGCAGTTTTTTGACAGGGGCCAATCAGCCCCAGCATTTT,CASSFLTGANQPQHF
NA,NA,TRBJ2-2,TRBV12-3/TRBV12-4,TGTGCCAGCAAATTGAAACTGAACACCGGGGAGCTGTTTTTT,CASKLKLNTGELFF
few,NA,TRBJ2-3,TRBV7-2,TGTGCCAGCAGCTACGAGGGGCGGCACACAGATACGCAGTATTTT,CASSYEGRHTDTQYF
few,TRBD1,TRBJ2-6,TRBV28,TGTGCCAGCAGCACCAGGACAGGGGAGGAGAACGTCCTGACTTTC,CASSTRTGEENVLTF
NA,TRBD1,TRBJ1-1,TRBV5-5,TGTGCCAGCAGCTACTCGACAGGGACCCTTGGCACTGAAGCTTTCTTT,CASSYSTGTLGTEAFF
NA,TRBD1,TRBJ1-6,TRBV20-1,TGCAGTGCTAGAAACAGGGGGAAAGGGGATTCACCCCTCCACTTT,CSARNRGKGDSPLHF
few,NA,TRBJ2-3,TRBV7-6,TGTGCCAGCAGCTTAGGGCTTTACACAGATACGCAGTATTTT,CASSLGLYTDTQYF